The T cell receptor beta chain under discussion was sequenced for a study of blood T cell repertoires in COVID-19. Turning to the study itself: There were acute and convalescent COVID-19 samples, and they came from the United States, Italy and Spain. Nucleic acid was either cDNA or gDNA, and it came from T cells, B-cell-depleted T cells, or PBMCs.

Participant-reported clinical history was the basis for cohort assignment. J was trimmed by 2 bases and V by 4 bases; bases with no gene match: 5. Germline values: CDR1 MNHEY, CDR2 SVGAGI. CDR3 size: 15 residues. In the source study's methods: By means of reference gene primer amplification, nucleated cell counts were estimated. Some clones are missing from TCRdb's copy, which holds only in-frame ones; the method was immunoSEQ multiplex PCR. D and trimming come from the DNA, and the V and J calls and clone size come from that table. Seen here are approximately 250,000 clones, around 88% observed once, and the top ten hold roughly 1.2%.

This chain joins TRBV6-5 and TRBJ2-3; TRBD2 matches at 8 bases. The receptor was derived from a woman aged 40 to 50 with acute COVID-19. Sequenced: PBMCs or T cells enriched from blood (not recorded which). In nucleotides, the CDR3 is TGTGCCAGCAGTTTCACTAGCGGAATCACAGATACGCAGTATTTT. Protein: CASSFTSGITDTQYF.